The source of this T cell receptor beta chain is a study of blood T cells in healthy people across ages (dated by TCRdb to 2013 to 2016). Some background on the complete study: In model experiments, template switching captured roughly one uniquely barcoded TCR beta cDNA molecule for every two T cells. Using the same blood draw, the study looked at two additional independent replicas of 1 million unique cDNA reads for two donors, one aged 18 to 30 and the other aged 80 or older. The study measured age-related changes in TCR beta repertoire diversity using deep sequencing normalized with unique cDNA molecular identifiers. Donors of different ages were randomly distributed across sequencing lanes to avoid experimental bias. The donors were divided into four age groups: young (average around 16 years), middle-aged (about 41), aged (approximately 59) and long-lived (roughly 82).

Systemically healthy Caucasian individuals from Russia, about 38 in total and aged roughly 6 to 95 years, were included as donors. Each donor gave ten milliliters of peripheral blood, drawn into EDTA-treated Vacutainer tubes. Ficoll-Paque density-gradient centrifugation was used to isolate PBMCs, with at least 6.5 million per sample. Trizol reagent was used to extract total RNA from the PBMCs, yielding at least 6 micrograms per sample. The percentages of naive CD45RAhigh/CD27high T cells were determined by flow cytometry on a PBMC aliquot from every donor. The library was prepared using 5' RACE. Sequencing was carried out with an Illumina HiSeq 2500. The second PCR ran for roughly 6 to 11 cycles and used a J-beta primer mix along with a sample-barcoded 5' primer. Each TCR beta cDNA molecule received a unique molecular identifier from a template-switch 5' adaptor carrying 12 random nucleotides. At least 2.5 million CDR3-containing paired-end reads were obtained from each sample. First-strand cDNA synthesis was performed from all RNA using the Mint cDNA synthesis kit, with priming by a TRBC-specific oligonucleotide. All cDNA was treated with uracil-DNA glycosylase and then went through a first 18-cycle PCR with the universal primers M1SS and BC2_uni_R. In the original analysis: Each sample was normalized by randomly selecting 1 million high-quality reads, each carrying a distinct molecular identifier. Instead of being binned into consensus sequences, reads that shared molecular identifiers were thrown out. CDR3 identification, clonotype clustering and error correction used MiTCR with a Q25 quality threshold and the strictest error-elimination algorithm. A nonparametric unseen species model with Euler transformation was used to estimate a lower bound on total TCR beta diversity. TCRdb reprocessing: public reads trimmed at Q25 with fastp, clones called with MiXCR, in-frame beta chains kept. Here each entry gathers all rows of one CDR3 protein and keeps the most common genes and DNA. These V and J calls rely on TCRdb rather than the paper's analysis. The sample records about 1.5 million distinct CDR3 sequences, roughly 40% of which are singletons. The top ten hold 6.5% to 10% of the sample.

This clonotype was counted between two and nine times. Its binding antigen is unknown. Base qualities were left out, and no much larger clone turns up one base away. General findings and caveats noted by the study authors: The long-lived group showed more naive CD4+ T cells, fewer expanded clones and increased TCR diversity than the aged group, suggesting age selection. Estimates of total diversity based on one million sequenced T cells were regarded as lower bounds and as underestimates. Because the CMV infection status of the donors was unknown, age-related changes in expanded clonotypes may potentially have been confounded. There was a strong correlation between observed TCR beta diversity and the percentage of naive T cells measured by flow cytometry. As age increased, observed TCR beta diversity per million T cells dropped in a roughly linear way, and a significant reduction was already evident by age 40. Since profiling was done on bulk unsorted PBMCs, naive and antigen-experienced compartments could not be conclusively compared.

The CDR3 starts with the cysteine, ends with the phenylalanine, and has 12 residues. Only CDR3 DNA remains: 36 bases, in frame from the first base. For CDR1 and CDR2, the germline V gene (reference sequence) lists DFQATT and SNEGSKA. V sheds 5 bases and J sheds 8 bases, leaving 13 bases between their ends. Sequenced: blood. The clonotype originates from a woman younger than 30 in good health. This receptor chain uses TRBV20-1 and TRBJ1-5; TRBD1 could be the D gene, as 5 bases match. The CDR3 region has the sequence CSAATRGEPQHF. The DNA reads as follows: TGCAGTGCTGCCACTCGGGGGGAGCCCCAGCATTTT.